Below, 18 T cell receptor beta chains from the same sample are listed, as sequenced in a study of cytomegalovirus exposure and HLA in healthy donors. Primers included in the PCR were 60 Vbeta and 13 Jbeta primers. The method was immunoSEQ multiplex PCR; TCRdb's version includes in-frame clones alone and lacks a portion of them. The table includes roughly 100,000 clones, approximately 11% detected once. Sequencing was carried out using PBMCs. The receptor set was obtained from a middle-aged man in good health and CMV-seropositive.

V and J are TRBV7-8 and TRBJ2-5, with TRBD1 matching 7 bases. The J segment lost 5 bases and the V segment lost 4 bases, leaving 7 bases of the junction unmatched. The CDR3 has 14 residues. The germline V gene encodes CDR1 SGHVS and CDR2 FQNEAQ. In DNA form, the CDR3 reads TGTGCCAGCAGCTCAGGACAGGTTGCCGAGACCCAGTACTTC. It encodes CASSSGQVAETQYF.

Written as DNA, the CDR3 is TGTGCCAGCAGCGGCTCTAGTCTCTCCTACAATGAGCAGTTCTTC. Protein sequence: CASSGSSLSYNEQFF. V gene TRBV5-4 combines with J gene TRBJ2-1; D call uncertain. Germline CDR1 reads SGHNT; CDR2 reads YYREEE (reference sequence). The CDR3 is 15 residues long. V gave up 4 bases and J gave up 0 bases, with 11 bases separating them.

In this sample, this clone turned up a few times. The rearrangement links TRBV14 to TRBJ2-5; TRBD1 might be the D (5 bases). Trimming removed 5 bases at V and 7 bases at J, with 14 bases between. Per germline, CDR1 SGHDN and CDR2 FVKESK. There are 13 residues in the CDR3. The CDR3 protein is CASSTGTSGTQYF. The DNA of the CDR3 is TGTGCCAGCAGCACAGGAACAAGTGGGACCCAGTACTTC.

This chain links TRBV7-7 with TRBJ2-7, with a weak D call TRBD1 (5 bases). Germline CDR1 reads SSHAT; CDR2 reads FNYEAQ (reference sequence). The V and J ends lost 6 bases and 6 bases respectively, with 21 bases between them. This CDR3 spans 15 amino acids. As DNA, the CDR3 is TGTGCCAGCAGGACCCGAAGGGGTACCCCTTGCGAGCAGTACTTC. It encodes CASRTRRGTPCEQYF.

The chain recombines TRBV2 with TRBJ1-5; D remains unclear. CDR1 and CDR2 from the germline V gene are SNHLY and FYNNEI. The CDR3 extends over 15 amino acids. Between the trimmed V and J ends, which lost 1 base and 6 bases, there was a span of 13 bases. The CDR3 nucleotides are TGTGCCAGCAGTGAAGACAGCGGAGGAGGTCAGCCCCAGCATTTT. It codes for CASSEDSGGGQPQHF.

This clone was observed a few times. The rearrangement joins TRBV9 to TRBJ1-5; D is possibly TRBD1 (5 bases). The germline gives CDR1 SGDLS, CDR2 YYNGEE. The CDR3 runs to 15 residues. V lost 6 bases, J lost 8 bases, and 21 bases lay in between. CDR3: CASTPWRGWREPQHF. The CDR3 region has the DNA TGTGCCAGCACCCCATGGCGGGGCTGGAGGGAGCCCCAGCATTTT.

This clone showed up just a few times. The chain employs TRBV27 and TRBJ1-5; TRBD1 matches at 9 bases. Looked up from germline, CDR1 is MNHEY and CDR2 is SMNVEV (reference sequence). The CDR3 consists of 16 residues. Losses at the gene ends were 5 bases for V and 5 bases for J; bases not matched to a gene: 10. CDR3 loop: CASSPLGTGNHQPQHF. The CDR3 DNA sequence: TGTGCCAGCAGTCCTCTCGGGACAGGGAATCATCAGCCCCAGCATTTT.

The V gene is TRBV5-8, the J gene TRBJ1-2, with unresolved D. V shed 2 bases and J shed 7 bases, with 12 bases lying between them. CDR3 length: 13 residues. Germline V CDR1 and CDR2: SGHTS, YDEGEE. The CDR3 here is CASSLRLPGGYTF. CDR3 nucleotide sequence: TGTGCCAGCAGCTTACGGCTGCCGGGTGGCTACACCTTC.

This clone has just a few counts. This rearrangement joins TRBV28 to TRBJ2-5; 8 bases line up with TRBD1. CDR3 length equals 15 residues. The germline gives CDR1 MDHEN, CDR2 SYDVKM. V lost 11 bases to trimming and J lost 3 bases; unmatched junction nucleotides: 14. The CDR3 reads CAGSRQGHLEETQYF. The CDR3 nucleotides are TGTGCCGGAAGTCGACAGGGGCATTTGGAAGAGACCCAGTACTTC.

The chain employs TRBV9 and TRBJ2-6, with D maybe TRBD1 (5 bases). The V and J ends lost 0 bases and 0 bases respectively, with 10 bases between them. This CDR3 has 17 amino acids. Germline V gene sequence: CDR1 SGDLS, CDR2 YYNGEE. CDR3 sequence reads: CASSVAPGNSGANVLTF. The CDR3 coding sequence is TGTGCCAGCAGCGTAGCGCCAGGGAACTCTGGGGCCAACGTCCTGACTTTC.

This clone was counted only a few times. The chain employs TRBV2 and TRBJ2-2, with 14 bases that match TRBD2. Germline V CDR1 and CDR2: SNHLY, FYNNEI. V lost 6 bases and J lost 7; bases outside the gene matches: 10. CDR3 length: 17 amino acids. CDR3 nucleotides: TGTGCCAGCAGAGATGTGGGACTAGCGGGAGATGTCGGGGAGCTGTTTTTT. It is translated as CASRDVGLAGDVGELFF.

This clone was picked up a small number of times. The J gene is TRBJ1-4, the V gene TRBV6-5; 7 nucleotides agree with TRBD1. Germline trimming cut 6 bases from V and 8 bases from J; bases unmatched to any gene: 9. The CDR3 is 14 amino acids. The germline gives CDR1 MNHEY, CDR2 SVGAGI. Written as DNA, the CDR3 is TGTGCCAGCAGCTCGACAGGGCGAAACGAAAAACTGTTTTTT. It codes for CASSSTGRNEKLFF.

This clone was observed a handful of times. The rearrangement links TRBV4-1 to TRBJ1-1; the D is unclear. This CDR3 comprises 13 residues. V was clipped by 4 bases and J by 0 bases, with 6 bases between them. Germline CDR1 is MGHRA and CDR2 is YSYEKL. The CDR3 DNA reads TGCGCCAGCAGCCGAGACATGAACACTGAAGCTTTCTTT. It codes for CASSRDMNTEAFF.

This clone has more than one count but fewer than ten. The V gene is TRBV4-3, the J gene TRBJ2-2, with 12 nucleotides matching TRBD2. V gave up 5 bases and J gave up 4 bases; unmatched junction bases: 2. Germline values: CDR1 LGHNA, CDR2 YSLEER. CDR3 length: 15 residues. CDR3 loop: CASSWTSGVTGELFF. CDR3 nucleotide sequence: TGCGCCAGCAGCTGGACTAGCGGGGTCACCGGGGAGCTGTTTTTT.

V is TRBV2 and J is TRBJ1-5, with TRBD1 matching over 7 bases. The CDR3 totals 15 residues. Germline V gives CDR1 SNHLY, CDR2 FYNNEI. After removal of 6 bases from V and 4 bases from J, the junction contained 9 bases not matched to a gene. CDR3 nucleotides: TGTGCCAGCAGCGCACAGGGGATGGGGAATCAGCCCCAGCATTTT. Residues: CASSAQGMGNQPQHF.

The chain uses TRBV5-6 and TRBJ2-2; 7 positions agree with TRBD2. The CDR3 runs to 11 residues. Per the germline V gene, CDR1 is SGHDT and CDR2 is YYEEEE. Unmatched junction bases numbered 1, after V lost 8 bases and J lost 6 bases. The CDR3 reads CASRGAGELFF. For the CDR3, the DNA is TGTGCCAGTCGGGGGGCCGGGGAGCTGTTTTTT.

The chain uses TRBV7-2 and TRBJ2-2, with a possible D match to TRBD2 (5 bases). Germline CDR1 SGHTA, CDR2 FQGNSA. Deletions cut 5 bases from V and 5 bases from J, with 12 bases between. The CDR3 spans 14 residues. For the CDR3, the DNA is TGTGCCAGCAGCGCCGGACTCCAAACCGGGGAGCTGTTTTTT. It encodes CASSAGLQTGELFF.

Notes on this clone: One end of the junction is discordant with germline, which a read error may explain. The gene calls are TRBV13 and TRBJ1-2; D ambiguous. Germline V gene data show CDR1 as PRHDT and CDR2 as FYEKMQ (reference sequence). The CDR3 covers 12 residues. CDR3 sequence (DNA): TGTGCCAGCAGCTTATCGGACTACGGCTACACCTTC. Translation gives CASSLSDYGYTF.